The T cell receptor (beta chain) under discussion was sequenced for a study of cytomegalovirus exposure and HLA in healthy donors. Germline loops: CDR1 SGHKS, CDR2 YYEKEE (reference sequence). Trimming pared 2 bases from V and 4 bases from J, leaving 9 bases between. This CDR3 spans 13 amino acids. A single count supports this clone. 13 Jbeta primers and 60 Vbeta primers were used for the PCR. Assay used: immunoSEQ multiplex PCR; TCRdb lists only in-frame clones, some missing. This sample carries 100,000 to 150,000 clones, 70% to 90% of them seen once, and the ten largest clones take around 20%. The V gene is TRBV5-5, the J gene TRBJ1-1, with D possibly being TRBD1 (6 bases). The sample taken for sequencing was PBMCs. This TCR was sampled from a young man in good health and CMV-seropositive. The CDR3 here is CASSLQGPTEAFF. The DNA of the CDR3 is TGTGCCAGCAGCTTACAGGGTCCCACTGAAGCTTTCTTT.